This T cell receptor (beta chain) was recorded in a study of blood T cell repertoires in COVID-19. Study information: Whether acute or convalescent, the COVID-19 samples came from the United States, Italy and Spain. In each case, the material was cDNA or gDNA derived from T cells, B-cell-depleted T cells, or PBMCs.

Original analysis: Reference gene primers were amplified, and this amplification served to estimate nucleated cell counts. Libraries were prepared by immunoSEQ multiplex PCR; TCRdb keeps only in-frame clonotypes and omits some of them. Clonal size and the V and J genes are those of that table, whereas D and trimming came from the DNA. This table has roughly 250,000 clones, 84% appearing once. This clone was seen only once. This CDR3 contains 15 residues. Germline V lookup: CDR1 MNHEY, CDR2 SVGAGI. The V end lost 0 bases, the J end lost 2 bases, and 11 bases lay between the germline ends. The J gene is TRBJ2-7, the V gene TRBV6-5; D is ambiguous. The TCR sequence derives from a human donor in a cohort sampled during active COVID-19. The sample was peripheral blood. CDR3 amino acids: CASSYSREETYEQYF. CDR3 DNA sequence: TGTGCCAGCAGTTACTCGAGAGAGGAAACCTACGAGCAGTACTTC.